This TCR beta chain comes out of a study of radiotherapy plus CTLA-4 blockade in lung cancer. Background on the study: Objective responses arose in around a sixth of patients, and under 40% experienced disease control.

Focal radiation plus CTLA-4 blockade with ipilimumab was administered to patients who had chemo-refractory metastatic non-small-cell lung cancer. V trimming: 0 bases; J trimming: 0 bases; junction bases outside the gene matches: 8. This CDR3 spans 17 amino acids. From germline, CDR1 is SGHDT and CDR2 YYEEEE. This table comes from immunoSEQ multiplex PCR, and its TCRdb copy is limited to in-frame clones, with some not included. The data hold tens of thousands of clones, with about 90% observed a single time. This TCR was recovered from a human donor with non-small cell lung cancer who had a partial response to radiotherapy plus ipilimumab. This sample comprised peripheral blood, obtained from a patient treated with radiotherapy plus ipilimumab. The rearrangement uses TRBV5-6 and TRBJ2-7, with TRBD2 matching over 8 bases. The CDR3 DNA follows: TGTGCCAGCAGCTTGGCTCACGCGGGAGGACCCTCCTACGAGCAGTACTTC. Residues: CASSLAHAGGPSYEQYF.